This TCR beta chain derives from a study of OX40 agonist ivuxolimab in advanced cancers. In this sample, this clone turned up once. Its cognate antigen is unknown. Overall study findings and caveats: Undetermined was the antigen specificity of the expanded peripheral T cells. Researchers report that CD8+ T cells had, on average, more expanded clones than CD4+.

The CDR3 consists of 15 residues. V was cut by 3 bases and J by 7 bases, with 16 bases left in between. Looked up from germline, CDR1 is SGHVS and CDR2 is FQNEAQ. Sequenced by immunoSEQ multiplex PCR; TCRdb stores in-frame clones only, minus some. The data contain 20,000 to 30,000 clones, 65% to 90% of them seen just once; the ten biggest clones take up about 15%. This sequence was found in an adult with an advanced solid tumor such as melanoma, head and neck, liver or kidney cancer. This specimen consisted of CD4+ or CD8+ T cells sorted from blood, obtained in a trial of the OX40 agonist ivuxolimab. The chain recombines TRBV7-8 with TRBJ2-1, with D perhaps matching TRBD2 (6 bases). This CDR3 is CASSFDWRGGNEQFF. DNA of the CDR3: TGTGCCAGCAGCTTCGATTGGAGGGGTGGGAATGAGCAGTTCTTC.